The 30 T cell receptor beta chains below come from one sample, sequenced in a study of blood T cells in healthy people across ages (dated by TCRdb to between 2015 and 2016). The protocol used for the library was 5' RACE. The run used an Illumina HiSeq 2500. A second PCR of about 6 to 11 cycles was performed with a sample-barcoded 5' primer and a J-beta primer mix. TCRdb trimmed public reads at Q25 via fastp, called clones via MiXCR and kept in-frame beta chains. CDR3 protein sequences are deduplicated, and each keeps its most common genes and DNA. The sample contains some 900,000 distinct CDR3 sequences, roughly 48% of them found a single time. Of the sample, around 15% is held by the ten largest clones. Input material: blood. These receptors originate from a man aged 25-40 years in good health.

In its sample, this clonotype was seen a few times. The genes are TRBV7-2 and TRBJ2-5; tentative D call: TRBD2 (6 bases). V dropped 1 base and J dropped 4 bases, with 13 bases sitting between them. The germline gives CDR1 SGHTA, CDR2 FQGNSA. This CDR3 has 15 residues. The CDR3 sequence: CASSLVNRESETQYF. The CDR3 DNA reads TGTGCCAGCAGCTTAGTGAATCGGGAGTCAGAGACCCAGTACTTC.

V gene TRBV4-1 combines with J gene TRBJ1-6; no definite D call. The ends were cut back, 1 base at V and 8 bases at J, with 15 bases in the middle. Looked up from germline, CDR1 is MGHRA and CDR2 is YSYEKL. The CDR3 covers 16 residues. CDR3 coding DNA: TGCGCCAGCAGCCAAGGGTCCAGGCCCGCGGATTCACCCCTCCACTTT. It yields the protein CASSQGSRPADSPLHF.

This sequence joins TRBV3-1 and TRBJ2-2, with D perhaps TRBD2 (5 bases). The length of the CDR3 is 15 residues. V was cut by 4 bases and J by 2 bases, with 11 bases left in between. Germline loops: CDR1 LGHDT, CDR2 YNNKEL (reference sequence). In DNA, the CDR3 is TGTGCCAGCAGCCGGTCGAGACTAAACACCGGGGAGCTGTTTTTT. It codes for CASSRSRLNTGELFF. The full variable domain, its missing parts supplied by reference TRBV3-1 and TRBJ2-2, is DTAVSQTPKYLVTQMGNDKSIKCEQNLGHDTMYWYKQDSKKFLKIMFSYNNKELIINETVPNRFSPKSPDKAHLNLHINSLELGDSAVYFCASSRSRLNTGELFFGEGSRLTVL.

V gene TRBV6-1 combines with J gene TRBJ2-7; maybe TRBD1 (5 bases). Trimming left V 0 bases short and J 2 bases short, with 8 bases between. The CDR3 runs 14 residues. Per germline, CDR1 MNHNS and CDR2 SASEGT. CDR3 loop: CASSEAKGPYEQYF. For the CDR3, the DNA is TGTGCCAGCAGTGAAGCGAAGGGGCCCTACGAGCAGTACTTC.

The rearrangement uses TRBV6-5 and TRBJ1-2; no clear D. Trimming took off 6 bases at V and 2 bases at J, with 19 bases between the two ends. The CDR3 has 16 residues. The V gene's germline CDR1 is MNHEY and CDR2 SVGAGI. The DNA of the CDR3 is TGTGCCAGCAGCCCAACGGCCGGGTCAGCAAACTATGGCTACACCTTC. Protein product: CASSPTAGSANYGYTF.

The chain recombines TRBV7-2 with TRBJ2-3; D is possibly TRBD1 or TRBD2 (5 bases each). This CDR3 spans 15 amino acids. Per the germline V gene, CDR1 is SGHTA and CDR2 is FQGNSA. The V and J ends lost 4 bases and 0 bases respectively, with 11 bases between them. The CDR3 DNA reads TGTGCCAGCAGCTCGCCGGGACGGAGCACAGATACGCAGTATTTT. It specifies CASSSPGRSTDTQYF.

The sample holds many counts of this clonotype. The chain is built from TRBV11-2 and TRBJ2-7, with TRBD1 identical over 8 bases. Germline CDR1 is SGHAT and CDR2 is FQNNGV. Trimming cost V 6 bases and J 2 bases; bases outside gene matches: 3. The CDR3 sequence is 13 residues long. The CDR3 loop reads CASRRTGTYEQYF. The DNA of the CDR3 is TGTGCCAGCAGGCGGACAGGGACCTACGAGCAGTACTTC.

The chain has TRBV3-1 and TRBJ1-1; TRBD1 is a possible D gene (5 bases). From germline, CDR1 is LGHDT and CDR2 YNNKEL (reference sequence). This CDR3 region has 15 residues. Trimming pared 4 bases from V and 1 base from J, leaving 13 bases between. The CDR3 is CASSRAGTENTEAFF. The CDR3 nucleotides read TGTGCCAGCAGCCGCGCCGGGACCGAGAACACTGAAGCTTTCTTT.

The rearrangement joins TRBV20-1 to TRBJ2-3, with TRBD2 as a possible D gene (7 bases). The V and J ends lost 4 bases and 4 bases respectively, with 21 bases between them. Germline V gives CDR1 DFQATT, CDR2 SNEGSKA (reference sequence). The CDR3 has 16 residues. In nucleotides, the CDR3 is TGCAGTGCTACCCTCCTTGGAGGGGGGGCCGCAGATACGCAGTATTTT. Its translation is CSATLLGGGAADTQYF.

This clonotype was detected a few times. The J gene is TRBJ1-2, the V gene TRBV13; possible D gene TRBD1, 6 bases. Germline CDR1 and CDR2: PRHDT and FYEKMQ (reference sequence). The length of the CDR3 is 15 residues. V dropped 6 bases and J dropped 0 bases, with 14 bases sitting between them. The CDR3 loop reads CASSQDRLTNYGYTF. CDR3 in DNA: TGTGCCAGCAGTCAAGACAGGTTAACTAACTATGGCTACACCTTC.

This clonotype showed up just a few times. The chain recombines TRBV27 with TRBJ2-5; 7 nucleotides line up with TRBD1. Near its end, the DNA agrees better with TRBJ2-7, so the J call may be wrong. Germline V gene lookup returns CDR1 MNHEY and CDR2 SMNVEV (reference sequence). This CDR3 contains 13 residues. In DNA form, the CDR3 reads TGTGCCAGCAGTTTCCGGACAGGAGCCGAGCAGTACTTC. This translates into CASSFRTGAEQYF.

The rearrangement joins TRBV2 to TRBJ1-2, with D unclear. Trimming shortened V by 6 bases and J by 5 bases, and 10 bases separated the two germline ends. Germline-derived CDR1 and CDR2 are SNHLY and FYNNEI. The CDR3 length is 12 residues. The CDR3: CASSLNVYGYTF. The DNA of the CDR3 is TGTGCCAGCAGCCTGAATGTGTATGGCTACACCTTC.

Here the CDR3 reads CASSEGAGDEQFF. The CDR3 DNA sequence: TGTGCCAGCAGTGAAGGGGCGGGGGATGAGCAGTTCTTC. V usage is TRBV6-1 and J usage is TRBJ2-1; 7 nucleotides line up with TRBD2. Germline loops: CDR1 MNHNS, CDR2 SASEGT. This CDR3 is 13 amino acids long. V dropped 1 base and J dropped 8; count of bases not matched to a gene: 2.

This clonotype has only a few counts. The chain is built from TRBV6-1 and TRBJ2-7, with D perhaps TRBD1 (6 bases). The germline gives CDR1 MNHNS, CDR2 SASEGT. This CDR3 has 14 residues. The V end was cut by 4 bases, the J end by 6 bases, with 16 bases between. CDR3 protein: CASSVQSTGTEQYF. The CDR3 DNA sequence: TGTGCCAGCAGTGTACAGAGCACAGGGACCGAGCAGTACTTC.

The V call is TRBV12-3 or TRBV12-4, the J call TRBJ1-5, with D perhaps TRBD1 (5 bases). V was clipped by 5 bases and J by 7 bases, with 15 bases between them. This CDR3 spans 14 amino acids. CDR3 nucleotides: TGTGCCAGCAGTCCGGGCCTCCGGGGGCAGCCCCAGCATTTT. This encodes CASSPGLRGQPQHF.

This chain uses TRBV29-1 with TRBJ1-1; 8 bases fit TRBD1. Per germline, CDR1 SQVTM and CDR2 ANQGSEA. This CDR3 comprises 12 residues. Trimming at V came to 7 bases and at J to 4 bases, leaving 5 bases not matched to a gene. CDR3 protein: CSADRGITEAFF. CDR3 nucleotides: TGCAGCGCTGACAGGGGAATCACTGAAGCTTTCTTT.

DNA for the CDR3: TGCAGTGCTAGGGACCGACAGAGCAATCAGCCCCAGCATTTT. This translates into CSARDRQSNQPQHF. The J gene is TRBJ1-5, the V gene TRBV20-1; D is perhaps TRBD1 (5 bases). Trimming took 3 bases from V and 1 from J, leaving 10 bases between them. CDR1 DFQATT and CDR2 SNEGSKA come from the germline V gene (reference sequence). The CDR3 length is 14 residues.

This chain connects TRBV9 to TRBJ2-1, with D unclear. The V gene lost 0 bases and the J gene lost 6 bases, with 13 bases spanning the gap. CDR3 size: 15 residues. CDR1 and CDR2 (germline): SGDLS, YYNGEE. CDR3 sequence: CASSVEQTTLNEQFF. CDR3 DNA sequence: TGTGCCAGCAGCGTAGAACAGACGACTCTCAATGAGCAGTTCTTC.

This clonotype occurred a few times. The chain joins TRBV5-5 to TRBJ2-7; 8 nucleotides match TRBD1. Germline V lookup: CDR1 SGHKS, CDR2 YYEKEE (reference sequence). The V and J ends lost 3 bases and 1 base, in that order; junction bases with no gene match: 6. The CDR3 runs 15 residues. CDR3 DNA sequence: TGTGCCAGCAGCTGGGGACAGGCGACTTCCTACGAGCAGTACTTC. It is translated as CASSWGQATSYEQYF.

The chain uses TRBV3-1 and TRBJ2-4; the D is unclear. From germline, CDR1 is LGHDT and CDR2 YNNKEL (reference sequence). This CDR3 has 14 amino acids. The V end was cut by 4 bases, the J end by 11 bases, with 18 bases between. CDR3 in amino acids: CASSLLLVDEFQYF. As DNA, the CDR3 is TGTGCCAGCAGCCTGCTGCTTGTAGATGAGTTTCAGTACTTC.

This clonotype was seen repeatedly, ten times or more. The chain has TRBV5-1 and TRBJ2-3; D is perhaps TRBD1 (6 bases). This CDR3 contains 15 residues. Trimming left V 5 bases short and J 9 bases short, with 22 bases between. Germline V gives CDR1 SGHRS, CDR2 YFSETQ. CDR3 residues: CASRKSGQDPGTQYF. The DNA of the CDR3 is TGCGCCAGCAGAAAGTCGGGACAAGACCCCGGCACGCAGTATTTT.

In this sample, this clonotype turned up a few times. The V call is TRBV6-6, the J call TRBJ1-3, with 7 positions matching TRBD1. Germline loops: CDR1 MNHNY, CDR2 SVGAGI (reference sequence). The length of the CDR3 is 15 residues. The V and J ends lost 6 bases and 4 bases, in that order; junction bases with no gene match: 9. The CDR3 is CASRRDREQGNTIYF. The CDR3 nucleotides are TGTGCCAGCAGGCGCGACAGGGAACAAGGAAACACCATATATTTT.

This clonotype occurred a few times. This chain connects TRBV2 to TRBJ1-3; D ambiguous. Trimming pared 1 base from V and 0 bases from J, leaving 4 bases between. CDR3 length: 14 residues. CDR1 and CDR2 (germline): SNHLY, FYNNEI. In DNA form, the CDR3 reads TGTGCCAGCAGTGAAGGTCCCTCTGGAAACACCATATATTTT. The encoded protein is CASSEGPSGNTIYF.

This clonotype was observed a few times. The chain links TRBV10-3 to TRBJ2-7; 7 bases match TRBD1. Trimming removed 0 bases from V and 3 bases from J; junction bases left unmatched: 5. The CDR3 spans 15 residues. Germline values: CDR1 ENHRY, CDR2 SYGVKD. CDR3 coding DNA: TGTGCCATCAGTGAGTCGGGGCAGGGGGACTACGAGCAGTACTTC. Translating it yields CAISESGQGDYEQYF.

This clonotype was found many times. DNA of the CDR3: TGTGCCAGCAGCGCTTCGGGACAGAACTATGGCTACACCTTC. Protein: CASSASGQNYGYTF. The chain couples TRBV13 to TRBJ1-2; 7 positions agree with TRBD1. V lost 5 bases to trimming and J lost 2 bases; unmatched junction nucleotides: 5. The CDR3 runs 14 residues. Germline CDR1 reads PRHDT; CDR2 reads FYEKMQ (reference sequence).

This clonotype has only a few counts. The rearrangement joins TRBV20-1 to TRBJ1-2; D may be TRBD1 (5 bases). CDR3 length: 12 amino acids. Trimming stripped 0 bases from V and 6 bases from J, with 8 bases between. Germline V CDR1 and CDR2: DFQATT, SNEGSKA (reference sequence). CDR3 sequence: CSAREGLNGYTF. The CDR3 DNA sequence: TGCAGTGCTAGAGAGGGGCTGAATGGCTACACCTTC.

The chain is built from TRBV6-2 or TRBV6-3 and TRBJ2-5; 9 nucleotides match TRBD2. Germline V gene data show CDR1 as MNHEY and CDR2 as SVGEGT. V gave up 0 bases and J gave up 0 bases; unmatched junction bases: 2. The CDR3 runs 16 residues. CDR3 sequence: CASSYSRLADQETQYF. Here the CDR3 DNA reads TGTGCCAGCAGTTACTCAAGACTAGCGGACCAAGAGACCCAGTACTTC.

The chain carries TRBV7-3 and TRBJ2-3, with 7 positions matching TRBD2. This CDR3 has 16 amino acids. Germline CDR1 is SGHTA and CDR2 is FQGTGA. J was trimmed by 2 bases and V by 2 bases; bases with no gene match: 7. The CDR3: CASSLSSSGSTDTQYF. DNA for the CDR3: TGTGCCAGCAGCTTATCCTCTAGCGGATCCACAGATACGCAGTATTTT.

This clonotype occurred once. This chain joins TRBV12-3 or TRBV12-4 and TRBJ2-6; D not certain. This CDR3 spans 14 amino acids. V was cut by 6 bases and J by 4 bases, with 10 bases left in between. CDR3 loop: CASSNFSGANVLTF. The CDR3, as DNA: TGTGCCAGCAGCAATTTCTCCGGGGCCAACGTCCTGACTTTC.

In this sample, this clonotype turned up a few times. The chain couples TRBV6-5 to TRBJ2-7, with D unclear. Trimming cost V 0 bases and J 0 bases, with 3 bases left between them. CDR1 is MNHEY and CDR2 is SVGAGI in the germline V gene. The CDR3 has 13 amino acids. The CDR3 DNA follows: TGTGCCAGCAGTTACTCGTACTCCTACGAGCAGTACTTC. Translated, it gives CASSYSYSYEQYF.